The present entry profiles one T cell receptor beta chain with its context. Its antigen is unknown. Per-nucleotide qualities are absent, and no much larger clonotype sits a single base away. Explained via the paper, the time point label denotes: pretreatment peripheral blood. The cohort comprised 29 patients with locally advanced or metastatic urothelial carcinoma treated at Memorial Sloan Kettering on a trial protocol. Peripheral blood mononuclear cells were collected pretreatment and during treatment, with between 1 and 8 total time points per patient. The Qiagen DNeasy Blood extraction kit was used to purify genomic DNA from total PBMCs and from tumor samples. Collected pretreatment and during treatment, PBMCs were isolated and stored as previously described. From the germline V gene, CDR1 is MGHRA and CDR2 is YSYEKL. From cysteine to phenylalanine, the CDR3 is 17 amino acids long. The only DNA kept is the CDR3, 51 bases in frame from the first base. V is clipped by 1 base and J by 5 bases, and the sequence between their germline boundaries is 20 bases long.

Synthetic TCR analog templates were spiked into each PCR to estimate absolute template abundance from read counts. The immunoSEQ assay used bias-controlled V and J gene primers to amplify TCRbeta CDR3 regions from genomic DNA. Sequencing of rearranged TCRbeta segments was performed at approximately 20X coverage. As for the original processing: Sequencing errors were corrected by clustering and CDR3s were annotated against IMGT to assign V, D and J genes. Out-of-frame and stop-codon sequences were excluded, and only productive TCRbeta rearrangements were used in downstream analyses. Clonality was calculated as one minus the Shannon entropy normalized by the log of the number of unique productive sequences. Clones differing between time points or between blood and tumor were identified by Fisher's exact test with Benjamini-Hochberg correction at adjusted p below 0.01. Drawn from immuneACCESS, this table holds only the in-frame rearrangements with V and J called that TCRdb kept. Clones are partly lost; checked studies trace under half to an unresolved V gene and leave the rest unexplained. V and J calls and clone size are as listed in that table; D and trimming were resolved from the DNA. The table for this sample lists 70,000 to 90,000 clones; 85% to 90% of them were counted only once. Approximately 15% of the sample is in the top ten clones.

The data derive from a study of PD-L1 blockade in urothelial cancer (dated by TCRdb to about 2017). In the study overall: All patients started therapy in about 2014 and received atezolizumab 1,200 mg intravenously every 3 weeks. About 85% of the roughly 29 patients were identified as males with urothelial cancer of bladder origin, and a prior smoking history was reported by 18 of 29 patients. Patients had an ECOG performance status of 0 or 1 and had received between 0 and 3 prior chemotherapy regimens. Blood samples were analyzed at two time points: 3 weeks after treatment start (second dose) and 6 weeks after treatment start. Blood samples gave a median of around 130,000 T cells and approximately 81,000 unique TCRs, with a median clonality of around 0.08. Somatic, immune and clinical correlates of response to PD-L1 blockade with atezolizumab in urothelial cancer were the focus of an exploratory multi-omic analysis. Pretreatment tumor samples and matched peripheral blood, collected serially before and after atezolizumab treatment, underwent TCR sequencing. Progression-free survival longer than 6 months counted as durable clinical benefit, and TCR features were additionally tested against both progression-free and overall survival. In the same patients, pretreatment tumors underwent whole exome sequencing and RNA sequencing in addition to TCR sequencing. Roughly nine patients achieved durable clinical benefit and approximately 20 did not. Pretreatment blood TCR-seq was available for fewer than 30 patients, at least one posttreatment blood collection was obtained for some 24 patients, and tumor TCR-seq was available for some 24 patients. General findings and caveats noted by the study authors: Because the sample size was small (n = 29) and many of the analyses were exploratory, the results are meant to be hypothesis-generating. A pretreatment peripheral blood TCR clonality below the median was linked to improved progression-free and overall survival. Greater expansion of tumor-associated TCR clones in peripheral blood 3 weeks after the start of treatment was observed in patients with durable benefit (n of about 24, p = 0.022).

The TCR was taken from a man aged 55 to 70 with urothelial cancer. The sequences come from PBMCs, collected around atezolizumab (anti-PD-L1) treatment. The sequence links TRBV4-1 to TRBJ2-5, with no confident D gene call. The DNA sequence follows: TGCGCCAGCAGCCAAGGGTCCCTCCGTAGCACTTGGGAGACCCAGTACTTC. Its amino acids are CASSQGSLRSTWETQYF.